One and the same sample provided the 14 T cell receptor beta chains below, sequenced in a study of CD8 T cells in ankylosing spondylitis. Their antigens remain unidentified. The study, taken as a whole, reports: A motif in TCR beta, a set of roughly eight highly homologous variants, appeared characteristic of ankylosing spondylitis blood.

Via MiXCR, TCRdb re-called the 5' RACE reads, giving one row per CDR3 protein. The repertoire consists of some 840,000 distinct CDR3 sequences, with 12% occurring once and the leading ten covering more than 0.5%. Sequenced input: blood, either unsorted or a sorted T cell fraction (not recorded which). The source is a male donor with ankylosing spondylitis.

This clonotype was recorded only once. The V call is TRBV6-2 or TRBV6-3, the J call TRBJ2-7, with 7 bases identical to TRBD1. Germline V CDR1 and CDR2: MNHEY, SVGEGT. The CDR3 is 14 amino acids. After removal of 7 bases from V and 1 base from J, the junction contained 7 bases not matched to a gene. The CDR3 nucleotides are TGTGCCAGCAATCGGGACAGCCTATCCTACGAGCAGTACTTC. Protein sequence: CASNRDSLSYEQYF.

The rearrangement uses TRBV4-2 and TRBJ1-2, with no clear D. Germline CDR1 reads LGHNA; CDR2 reads YNFKEQ. The CDR3 contains 14 residues. The V and J ends lost 4 bases and 8 bases respectively, with 17 bases between them. CDR3 bases: TGTGCCAGCAGCCCCCCCGACCCCTCTAACGGCTACACCTTC. As protein: CASSPPDPSNGYTF.

This clonotype was observed a few times. The rearrangement joins TRBV18 to TRBJ2-1, with a weak D call TRBD2 (6 bases). The CDR3 runs to 14 residues. Trimming removed 0 bases from V and 6 bases from J, with 9 bases in between. In germline, CDR1 is KGHSH, CDR2 LQKENI. As DNA, the CDR3 is TGTGCCAGCTCACCACCGAGCGGGCTCAATGAGCAGTTCTTC. Translating it yields CASSPPSGLNEQFF.

The chain links TRBV6-2 or TRBV6-3 to TRBJ1-1, with TRBD1 as a possible D gene (6 bases). Trimming left V 7 bases short and J 1 base short, with 13 bases between. CDR3 length equals 14 residues. Germline CDR1 is MNHEY and CDR2 is SVGEGT. CDR3 in amino acids: CASTEPRGNTEAFF. The DNA for the CDR3 is TGTGCCAGCACCGAACCCAGGGGGAACACTGAAGCTTTCTTT.

The chain is built from TRBV10-3 and TRBJ1-1; D is uncertain. Per germline, CDR1 ENHRY and CDR2 SYGVKD. The CDR3 consists of 15 residues. Between the trimmed V and J ends, which lost 3 bases and 1 base, there was a span of 12 bases. CDR3 region: CAISDPRQRNTEAFF. For the CDR3, the DNA is TGTGCCATCAGTGACCCGAGGCAGAGGAACACTGAAGCTTTCTTT.

The chain carries TRBV10-3 and TRBJ1-2; D gene unclear. CDR1 is ENHRY, CDR2 SYGVKD, per germline. V gave up 5 bases and J gave up 1 base, with 11 bases separating them. CDR3 length equals 14 residues. The CDR3, as DNA: TGTGCCATCAGTCCGGCGGGCGGTAACTATGGCTACACCTTC. Encoded protein: CAISPAGGNYGYTF.

V and J are TRBV28 and TRBJ2-2; the D is unclear. This CDR3 spans 16 amino acids. In germline, CDR1 is MDHEN, CDR2 SYDVKM. With 5 bases removed from V and 1 base from J, the gap between germline ends came to 14 bases. CDR3 loop: CASSPIWAMNTGELFF. DNA of the CDR3: TGTGCCAGCAGTCCAATTTGGGCCATGAACACCGGGGAGCTGTTTTTT.

This clonotype turned up a few times. V and J are TRBV6-1 and TRBJ2-7, with TRBD2 matching 14 bases. Per the germline V gene, CDR1 is MNHNS and CDR2 is SASEGT. J gave up 3 bases and V 6 bases, and 13 bases lay outside the gene matches. This CDR3 is 18 amino acids long. The CDR3 bases are TGTGCCAGCAGCCCTGGGACTAGCGGGAGTCCATTTGGCTACGAGCAGTACTTC. This sequence encodes CASSPGTSGSPFGYEQYF.

The CDR3 sequence is CASSLFPTGELFF. The CDR3 bases are TGTGCCAGCAGTTTATTTCCCACCGGGGAGCTGTTTTTT. This chain joins TRBV27 and TRBJ2-2; D is unresolved. Trimming took off 1 base at V and 4 bases at J, with 4 bases between the two ends. The CDR3 contains 13 residues. From germline, CDR1 is MNHEY and CDR2 SMNVEV (reference sequence).

This clonotype was recorded a few times. This chain uses TRBV20-1 with TRBJ2-3, with 10 bases identical to TRBD2. There are 12 residues in the CDR3. Per germline, CDR1 DFQATT and CDR2 SNEGSKA (reference sequence). Losses at the gene ends were 7 bases for V and 6 bases for J; bases not matched to a gene: 4. The DNA of the CDR3 is TGCAGTGGCCAAGCGGGAGGGGATACGCAGTATTTT. Protein: CSGQAGGDTQYF.

This clonotype has only a few counts. The rearrangement joins TRBV6-4 to TRBJ2-7, with D unclear. Germline loops: CDR1 MRHNA, CDR2 SNTAGT. The CDR3 has 12 residues. V was cut by 2 bases and J by 5 bases, with 7 bases left in between. The DNA of the CDR3 is TGTGCCAGCAGTGACCCCTTTGACGAGCAGTACTTC. This gives the protein CASSDPFDEQYF.

There are many counts of this clonotype. The gene calls are TRBV7-2 and TRBJ2-7; D remains ambiguous. The V end was cut by 1 base, the J end by 3 bases, with 7 bases between. Germline V lookup: CDR1 SGHTA, CDR2 FQGNSA. This CDR3 spans 13 amino acids. In nucleotides, the CDR3 is TGTGCCAGCAGCTTAGGGCCGATCTACGAGCAGTACTTC. Protein: CASSLGPIYEQYF.

The sample holds a few counts of this clonotype. The chain uses TRBV7-9 and TRBJ2-7, with unresolved D. Deletions cut 4 bases from V and 3 bases from J, with 10 bases between. From germline, CDR1 is SEHNR and CDR2 FQNEAQ (reference sequence). CDR3 length equals 13 residues. Here the CDR3 DNA reads TGTGCCAGCAGCTCCTGGGAACACTACGAGCAGTACTTC. It is translated as CASSSWEHYEQYF.

The rearrangement links TRBV7-2 to TRBJ2-7, with TRBD2 matching 7 bases. Losses at the gene ends were 8 bases for V and 5 bases for J; bases not matched to a gene: 15. CDR1 SGHTA and CDR2 FQGNSA come from the germline V gene. This CDR3 spans 15 amino acids. CDR3 in amino acids: CASAEGAGATNEQYF. In DNA form, the CDR3 reads TGTGCCAGCGCTGAAGGGGCGGGAGCCACCAACGAGCAGTACTTC.